These 5 T cell receptor beta chains were all obtained from the same sample, sequenced in a study of T cells in Graves' hyperthyroidism and ophthalmopathy. Researchers took RNA transcripts and amplified the TCR beta CDR3 regions from them. Carried out on the TCR CDR3, a first-round RT-PCR used the HTBI primer set. TCRdb re-called the multiplex PCR reads through MiXCR, storing one row per CDR3 protein. The table records hundreds of thousands of distinct CDR3 sequences, roughly 19% of them present only once. Sequencing was done on a sample of blood. These TCRs come from a man aged 50 to 60 with Graves' ophthalmopathy.

This chain links TRBV18 with TRBJ2-5, with TRBD2 matching over 9 bases. Germline V CDR1 and CDR2: KGHSH, LQKENI. V lost 5 bases and J lost 3; bases outside the gene matches: 4. This CDR3 region has 14 residues. The CDR3 sequence: CASSIAGVEETQYF. CDR3 nucleotide sequence: TGTGCCAGCTCAATAGCGGGAGTTGAAGAGACCCAGTACTTC.

Details on this clonotype: With a much larger clone just one base away, this may be a read error. The chain joins TRBV3-1 to TRBJ2-1; 13 bases line up with TRBD2. CDR3 length: 15 amino acids. V gave up 4 bases and J gave up 6 bases; unmatched junction bases: 3. CDR1 and CDR2 from the germline V gene are LGHDT and YNNKEL (reference sequence). The CDR3 DNA reads TGTGCCAGCAGCCGGACTAGCGGGAGCTCCAATGAGCAGTTCTTC. This codes for CASSRTSGSSNEQFF.

This clonotype was found many times. The J gene is TRBJ2-7, the V gene TRBV20-1; possible D gene TRBD2, 7 bases. The CDR3 has 14 amino acids. The V end was cut by 5 bases, the J end by 3 bases, with 17 bases between. Germline CDR1 is DFQATT and CDR2 is SNEGSKA (reference sequence). The CDR3 protein is CSADDAGADYEQYF. The CDR3 region has the DNA TGCAGTGCTGACGATGCGGGGGCGGACTACGAGCAGTACTTC.

This clonotype was found a few times. The J gene is TRBJ1-2, the V gene TRBV7-9; D remains ambiguous. CDR3 size: 13 residues. Germline lookup yields CDR1 SEHNR and CDR2 FQNEAQ (reference sequence). V was cut by 5 bases and J by 8 bases, with 15 bases left in between. The CDR3 DNA reads as TGTGCCAGCAGCCTTGGCCCGATATTGGGCTACACCTTC. Its protein is CASSLGPILGYTF.

Only a few counts were recorded for this clonotype. This chain joins TRBV20-1 and TRBJ2-2; no firm D call. V lost 3 bases, J lost 7 bases, and 9 bases lay in between. Germline lookup yields CDR1 DFQATT and CDR2 SNEGSKA (reference sequence). The CDR3 consists of 12 residues. CDR3 loop: CSARTVHGELFF. The DNA for the CDR3 is TGCAGTGCTAGGACGGTGCACGGGGAGCTGTTTTTT.